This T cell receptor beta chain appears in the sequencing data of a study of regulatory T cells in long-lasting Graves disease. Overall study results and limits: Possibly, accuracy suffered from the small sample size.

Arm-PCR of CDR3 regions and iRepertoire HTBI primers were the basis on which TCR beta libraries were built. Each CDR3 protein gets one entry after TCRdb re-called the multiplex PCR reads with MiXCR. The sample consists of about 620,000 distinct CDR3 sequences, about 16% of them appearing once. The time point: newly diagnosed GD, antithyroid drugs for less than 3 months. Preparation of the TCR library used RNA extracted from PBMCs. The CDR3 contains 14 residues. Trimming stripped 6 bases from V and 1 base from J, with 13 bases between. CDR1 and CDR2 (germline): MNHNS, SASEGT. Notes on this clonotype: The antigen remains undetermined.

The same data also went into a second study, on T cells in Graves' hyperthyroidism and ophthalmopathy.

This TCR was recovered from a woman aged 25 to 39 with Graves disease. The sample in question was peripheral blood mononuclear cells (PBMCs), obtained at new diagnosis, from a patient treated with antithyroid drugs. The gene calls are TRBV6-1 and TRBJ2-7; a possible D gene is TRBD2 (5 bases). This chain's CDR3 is CASSEGSTSYEQYF. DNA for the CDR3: TGTGCCAGCAGCGAGGGAAGTACTTCCTACGAGCAGTACTTC.